These T cell receptor beta chains were read from a single sample in a study of beta chain features in type 1 diabetes. TCRdb keeps only in-frame clones here, not all; method: immunoSEQ multiplex PCR. In the table there are around 250,000 clones, approximately 15% of which are singletons. Material for sequencing was naive CD4+ T cells from blood. These receptor sequences come from a man aged 25 to 45 with type 1 diabetes. CDR3s include the opening cysteine and the closing phenylalanine or tryptophan. D genes are given only for firm matches. Not all rows give a size; the values are once, few, many and, for expanded clones, a class.

D gene,CDR3 length,V gene,J gene,clone size,CDR3 DNA,CDR3 protein
.,15,TRBV2,TRBJ2-1,.,TGTGCCAGCAGTCCAAGCGGAGTGAACGGGAATGAGCAGTTCTTC,CASSPSGVNGNEQFF
.,13,TRBV18,TRBJ2-7,.,TGTGCCAGCTCACCAGGTAGCCACTACGAGCAGTACTTC,CASSPGSHYEQYF
.,16,TRBV5-6,TRBJ2-5,.,TGTGCCAGCAGCTTGGGGGGCAAGTCTCGCCAAGAGACCCAGTACTTC,CASSLGGKSRQETQYF
.,14,TRBV5-1,TRBJ1-1,.,TGCGCCAGCAGCTCCCGGGGGGTAGAACCTGAAGCTTTCTTT,CASSSRGVEPEAFF
.,13,TRBV10-3,TRBJ2-3,.,TGTGCCGCCGCTGGGGCAGGCACAGATACGCAGTATTTT,CAAAGAGTDTQYF
TRBD1,17,TRBV5-4,TRBJ1-4,.,TGTGCCAGCAGCGCACCAACACAGGGGTTGGGGAATGAAAAACTGTTTTTT,CASSAPTQGLGNEKLFF
.,15,TRBV5-1,TRBJ1-1,few,TGCGCCAGCAGCACAAGACAGGATGGGAACACTGAAGCTTTCTTT,CASSTRQDGNTEAFF
TRBD1,17,TRBV11-2,TRBJ2-1,.,TGTGCCAGCAGCTTAGGCCCAGGACAGGGGGGTATGAATGAGCAGTTCTTC,CASSLGPGQGGMNEQFF
.,12,TRBV5-4,TRBJ1-4,.,TGTGCCAGCAGCACAGGTGGGGAAAAACTGTTTTTT,CASSTGGEKLFF
TRBD1,13,TRBV30,TRBJ2-5,.,TGTGCCTGGAGTTCTACAGGGGGAGAGACCCAGTACTTC,CAWSSTGGETQYF
.,17,TRBV4-2,TRBJ2-1,.,TGTGCCAGCAGCCAAGTTGCTACGGGAGCTCGCGACAATGAGCAGTTCTTC,CASSQVATGARDNEQFF
TRBD2,13,TRBV6-1,TRBJ2-1,few,TGTGCCAGCAGTGGGGACTACCTCCATGAGCAGTTCTTC,CASSGDYLHEQFF
.,13,TRBV27,TRBJ2-3,.,TGTGCCAGCAGTTTAATGGGGGCCAATACGCAGTATTTT,CASSLMGANTQYF
.,16,TRBV19,TRBJ2-7,few,TGTGCCAGTAGTCTCGAGGGTCAGGGGAGCACCTACGAGCAGTACTTC,CASSLEGQGSTYEQYF
TRBD1,14,TRBV2,TRBJ1-5,.,TGTGCCAGCCATGGAAGGGGGCCGAATCAGCCCCAGCATTTT,CASHGRGPNQPQHF
.,11,TRBV14,TRBJ2-1,many,TGTGCCAGCAGTCTGGAGCGGGAGCAGTTCTTC,CASSLEREQFF
TRBD1,12,TRBV29-1,TRBJ2-1,.,TGCAGCGTGGACAGGGGGATGAATGAGCAGTTCTTC,CSVDRGMNEQFF
.,12,TRBV7-9,TRBJ1-2,.,TGTGCCAGCAGCGGAGACAGTCGTGGCTACACCTTC,CASSGDSRGYTF
.,14,TRBV5-1,TRBJ2-5,.,TGCGCCAGCAGCTTGTTAGCTACCCAAGAGACCCAGTACTTC,CASSLLATQETQYF
.,16,TRBV6-6,TRBJ1-3,few,TGTGCCAGCAACAAAATCTTAACAGATTCTGGAAACACCATATATTTT,CASNKILTDSGNTIYF
TRBD1,15,TRBV7-9,TRBJ2-3,.,TGTGCCAGCAGCAGACGGGACAGGGCAACAGATACGCAGTATTTT,CASSRRDRATDTQYF
.,15,TRBV4-1,TRBJ2-5,.,TGCGCCAGCAGCCAAGTAGACAGACCCCAAGAGACCCAGTACTTC,CASSQVDRPQETQYF
TRBD1,16,TRBV15,TRBJ2-3,.,TGTGCCACCAGAGGGGGCAGGGGCTTCCTCACAGATACGCAGTATTTT,CATRGGRGFLTDTQYF
TRBD1,16,TRBV5-1,TRBJ2-1,.,TGCGCCAGCAGCTTGCAAGGACAGGGGATGAGCAATGAGCAGTTCTTC,CASSLQGQGMSNEQFF
.,13,TRBV7-9,TRBJ2-5,few,TGTGCCAGCAGCTTCCCTAATCAAGAGACCCAGTACTTC,CASSFPNQETQYF
TRBD2,17,TRBV5-6,TRBJ2-3,.,TGTGCCAGCAGCTCTGAACCGGGACTAGCGGCCAAGGATACGCAGTATTTT,CASSSEPGLAAKDTQYF
.,13,TRBV14,TRBJ1-1,few,TGTGCCAGCAGCCCAATCTCCGGCACTGAAGCTTTCTTT,CASSPISGTEAFF
.,15,TRBV6-5,TRBJ2-1,few,TGTGCCAGCTCTAGAGGGACAAAGAAATACAATGAGCAGTTCTTC,CASSRGTKKYNEQFF
.,14,TRBV6-1,TRBJ1-5,.,TGTGCCAGCAGTGAGGCGGACTCCGGTCAGCCCCAGCATTTT,CASSEADSGQPQHF
TRBD1,12,TRBV27,TRBJ1-2,.,TGTGCCAGCAGTCCCCAGGGGGGAGGCTACACCTTC,CASSPQGGGYTF
TRBD1,17,TRBV7-9,TRBJ2-7,.,TGTGCCAGCAGCTCTAGCTACGGGACAGGGAAGTTCTACGAGCAGTACTTC,CASSSSYGTGKFYEQYF
TRBD1,15,TRBV18,TRBJ1-5,.,TGTGCCAGCTCGCGAGGACAGGTTCACAATCAGCCCCAGCATTTT,CASSRGQVHNQPQHF
TRBD1,14,TRBV14,TRBJ1-6,.,TGTGCCAGCAGCCCGCAGACAGGGGGCTCACCCCTCCACTTT,CASSPQTGGSPLHF
TRBD1,16,TRBV18,TRBJ1-3,.,TGTGCCAGCTCACCACCGGGGACAGGGTCTGGAAACACCATATATTTT,CASSPPGTGSGNTIYF
.,15,TRBV9,TRBJ1-1,.,TGTGCCAGCAGCGCCAACCAGGGTGGGGTCACTGAAGCTTTCTTT,CASSANQGGVTEAFF
TRBD1,16,TRBV7-9,TRBJ2-5,.,TGTGCCAGCAGCTTTAGTTTCAGGGGGCGAGCGGAGACCCAGTACTTC,CASSFSFRGRAETQYF
.,15,TRBV5-1,TRBJ2-7,few,TGCGCCAGCAGCTTGGGGGAGCGGAGACCCTACGAGCAGTACTTC,CASSLGERRPYEQYF
TRBD1,17,TRBV12-5,TRBJ1-2,.,TGTGCTAGTGGCCCCCGGTTGCGACAGGGGGATTCGAGTGTCTACACCTTC,CASGPRLRQGDSSVYTF
.,12,TRBV2,TRBJ2-5,.,TGTGCCAGCAGGGGTAACTCGGGGACCCAGTACTTC,CASRGNSGTQYF
.,17,TRBV30,TRBJ2-7,few,TGTGCCTGGAGTGTACGCAGGTTGGCCTCCTCCTCCTACGAGCAGTACTTC,CAWSVRRLASSSYEQYF
.,10,TRBV29-1,TRBJ2-5,.,TGCAGTGGGGCTCAAGAGACCCAGTACTTC,CSGAQETQYF
TRBD2,14,TRBV9,TRBJ2-5,few,TGTGCCAGCAGCGTCCTAAGCGGGGGTGAGACCCAGTACTTC,CASSVLSGGETQYF
.,17,TRBV12-5,TRBJ2-2,.,TGTGCTAGTGGTTTGGTATATACTGACAAGAACACCGGGGAGCTGTTTTTT,CASGLVYTDKNTGELFF
TRBD2,16,TRBV15,TRBJ2-3,.,TGTGCCACCAGCAGAGCGGGTAGCGGGCCCACAGATACGCAGTATTTT,CATSRAGSGPTDTQYF
TRBD2,15,TRBV7-9,TRBJ2-7,few,TGTGCCAGCAGCTTTAGCGGGGGGGATACCTACGAGCAGTACTTC,CASSFSGGDTYEQYF
TRBD1,16,TRBV29-1,TRBJ2-4,.,TGCAGCGTTGTGAAAGGTCGGACAGGCCGAGGAAACATTCAGTACTTC,CSVVKGRTGRGNIQYF
.,11,TRBV28,TRBJ2-7,.,TGTGCCAGCAGCCCCGCGGGCGTGCAGTACTTC,CASSPAGVQYF
TRBD1,16,TRBV9,TRBJ2-5,few,TGTGCCAGCAGCGTCCGGGACAGGGGGTGGCAAGAGACCCAGTACTTC,CASSVRDRGWQETQYF
TRBD2,16,TRBV4-1,TRBJ2-1,.,TGCGCCAGCAGCCAAGGGATAGCGGGTTTATACAATGAGCAGTTCTTC,CASSQGIAGLYNEQFF
.,14,TRBV25-1,TRBJ2-7,few,TGTGCCAGCAGTGAACCAGGGGACCTCTACGAGCAGTACTTC,CASSEPGDLYEQYF